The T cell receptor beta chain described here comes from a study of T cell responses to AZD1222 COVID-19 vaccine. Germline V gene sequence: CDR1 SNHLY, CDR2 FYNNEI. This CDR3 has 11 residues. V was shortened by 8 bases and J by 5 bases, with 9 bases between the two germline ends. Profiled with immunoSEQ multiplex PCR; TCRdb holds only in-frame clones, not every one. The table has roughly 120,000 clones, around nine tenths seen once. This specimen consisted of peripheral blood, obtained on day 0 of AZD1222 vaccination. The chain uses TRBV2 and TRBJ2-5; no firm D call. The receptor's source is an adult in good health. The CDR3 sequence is CASGIAETQYF. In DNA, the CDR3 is TGTGCCAGCGGCATCGCGGAGACCCAGTACTTC.